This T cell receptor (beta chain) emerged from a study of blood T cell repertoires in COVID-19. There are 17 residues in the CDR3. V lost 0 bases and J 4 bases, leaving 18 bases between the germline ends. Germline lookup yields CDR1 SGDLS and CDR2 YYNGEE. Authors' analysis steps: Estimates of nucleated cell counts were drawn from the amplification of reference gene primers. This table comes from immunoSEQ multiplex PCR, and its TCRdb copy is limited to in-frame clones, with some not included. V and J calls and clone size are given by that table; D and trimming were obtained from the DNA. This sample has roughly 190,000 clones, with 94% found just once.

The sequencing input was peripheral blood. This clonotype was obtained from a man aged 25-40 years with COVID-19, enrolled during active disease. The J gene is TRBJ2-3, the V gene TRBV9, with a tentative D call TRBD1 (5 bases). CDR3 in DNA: TGTGCCAGCAGCGTAGGCTGGGGCGGATCGCCACCAGATACGCAGTATTTT. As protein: CASSVGWGGSPPDTQYF.